The 19 T cell receptor beta chains below were found in one sample sequenced in a study of blood T cell repertoires in COVID-19. Generated by immunoSEQ multiplex PCR, the TCRdb table keeps only in-frame clones and is missing some. The sample lists around 250,000 clones, roughly 90% seen once, with 3.5% to 4.5% in the top ten. Sequenced: PBMCs or T cells enriched from blood (not recorded which). These receptors came from a woman in her 30s who had recovered from COVID-19.

This clone came up once. The rearrangement links TRBV7-9 to TRBJ1-1, with 11 bases matching TRBD1. The CDR3 runs 15 residues. The germline V gene encodes CDR1 SEHNR and CDR2 FQNEAQ (reference sequence). With 5 bases clipped from V and 4 bases from J, the junction kept 6 bases outside the gene matches. The CDR3 DNA reads as TGTGCCAGCAGCCTCGGGGACAGGGGGGGCACTGAAGCTTTCTTT. Its protein product is CASSLGDRGGTEAFF. Full variable domain (remainder filled in from reference TRBV7-9 and TRBJ1-1): DTGVSQNPRHKITKRGQNVTFRCDPISEHNRLYWYRQTLGQGPEFLTYFQNEAQLEKSRLLSDRFSAERPKGSFSTLEIQRTEQGDSAMYLCASSLGDRGGTEAFFGQGTRLTVV.

The J gene is TRBJ2-7, the V gene TRBV28; 7 nucleotides line up with TRBD2. The CDR3 contains 16 residues. Germline loops: CDR1 MDHEN, CDR2 SYDVKM. The V gene end was trimmed by 1 base and the J gene end by 4 bases; junction bases not matched to a gene: 10. The CDR3 nucleotides are TGTGCCAGCAGTTTATTTATGAGGGAGGGGAGGTACGAGCAGTACTTC. It codes for CASSLFMREGRYEQYF. The variable domain in full, with the rest retrieved from reference TRBV28 and TRBJ2-7, is DVKVTQSSRYLVKRTGEKVFLECVQDMDHENMFWYRQDPGLGLRLIYFSYDVKMKEKGDIPEGYSVSREKKERFSLILESASTNQTSMYLCASSLFMREGRYEQYFGPGTRLTVT.

The rearrangement links TRBV6-1 to TRBJ1-2; 7 nucleotides line up with TRBD1. From germline, CDR1 is MNHNS and CDR2 SASEGT. Trimming cost V 0 bases and J 4 bases; bases outside gene matches: 2. The CDR3 runs to 14 residues. In nucleotides, the CDR3 is TGTGCCAGCAGTGAAGCGGGGGACAGCTATGGCTACACCTTC. It translates to CASSEAGDSYGYTF.

The chain has TRBV18 and TRBJ1-5, with D possibly TRBD1 on 5 matching bases. The CDR3 covers 13 residues. V was trimmed by 4 bases and J by 5 bases, leaving 9 bases between them. The germline gives CDR1 KGHSH, CDR2 LQKENI. CDR3 DNA: TGTGCCAGCTCACGGGGGGAAGATCAGCCCCAGCATTTT. Translation: CASSRGEDQPQHF.

CDR3 nucleotides: TGCGCCAGCAGCCAAGATTCAGGGGGCTACTACGAGCAGTACTTC. Its translation: CASSQDSGGYYEQYF. The chain joins TRBV4-3 to TRBJ2-7; TRBD1 matches at 8 bases. The CDR3 spans 15 residues. Germline values: CDR1 LGHNA, CDR2 YSLEER. V lost 0 bases to trimming and J lost 3 bases; unmatched junction nucleotides: 4.

This CDR3 is CSVRRTNLNTEAFF. The CDR3 coding sequence is TGCAGCGTCCGTCGGACTAACTTGAACACTGAAGCTTTCTTT. The V gene is TRBV29-1, the J gene TRBJ1-1; D is undetermined. The V gene lost 6 bases and the J gene lost 0 bases, with 14 bases spanning the gap. This CDR3 has 14 residues. Germline CDR1 and CDR2: SQVTM and ANQGSEA. Variable domain in full (rest from reference TRBV29-1 and TRBJ1-1): SAVISQKPSRDICQRGTSLTIQCQVDSQVTMMFWYRQQPGQSLTLIATANQGSEATYESGFVIDKFPISRPNLTFSTLTVSNMSPEDSSIYLCSVRRTNLNTEAFFGQGTRLTVV.

Here the CDR3 reads CAWSVTGGITEAFF. The DNA of the CDR3 is TGTGCCTGGAGTGTCACAGGGGGCATAACTGAAGCTTTCTTT. The chain carries TRBV30 and TRBJ1-1; TRBD1 agrees at 9 bases. The germline gives CDR1 GTSNPN, CDR2 SVGIG (reference sequence). The J segment lost 5 bases and the V segment lost 0 bases, leaving 4 bases of the junction unmatched. This CDR3 contains 14 residues. The whole variable domain, remainder taken from reference TRBV30 and TRBJ1-1, is SQTIHQWPATLVQPVGSPLSLECTVEGTSNPNLYWYRQAAGRGLQLLFYSVGIGQISSEVPQNLSASRPQDRQFILSSKKLLLSDSGFYLCAWSVTGGITEAFFGQGTRLTVV.

Only a few counts were recorded for this clone. This sequence joins TRBV27 and TRBJ1-4; 8 bases align to TRBD1. CDR3 length: 15 residues. V was clipped by 5 bases and J by 6 bases; unmatched bases: 8. In germline, CDR1 is MNHEY, CDR2 SMNVEV (reference sequence). CDR3 region: CASSLTGTGHEKLFF. The CDR3 region has the DNA TGTGCCAGCAGTCTGACCGGGACAGGTCATGAAAAACTGTTTTTT. The entire variable domain, with the rest obtained from reference TRBV27 and TRBJ1-4, is as follows: EAQVTQNPRYLITVTGKKLTVTCSQNMNHEYMSWYRQDPGLGLRQIYYSMNVEVTDKGDVPEGYKVSRKEKRNFPLILESPSPNQTSLYFCASSLTGTGHEKLFFGSGTQLSVL.

About this clone itself: At one of its ends the junction is not consistent with the germline gene, which may arise from a read error. The gene calls are TRBV27 and TRBJ2-7; D not certain. The CDR3 is 14 amino acids. Per germline, CDR1 MNHEY and CDR2 SMNVEV (reference sequence). Here the CDR3 DNA reads TGTGCCACCAGTAACCCGCAGGCCGCCTACGAGCAGTACTTC. Its protein product is CATSNPQAAYEQYF.

This chain uses TRBV19 with TRBJ1-2; no clear D gene. The V gene's germline CDR1 is LNHDA and CDR2 SQIVND (reference sequence). Trimming stripped 3 bases from V and 6 bases from J, with 11 bases between. The length of the CDR3 is 13 residues. The CDR3 spells CASSILHTDGYTF. CDR3 sequence (DNA): TGTGCCAGTAGTATTCTTCATACAGATGGCTACACCTTC.

The gene calls are TRBV7-9 and TRBJ1-5, with TRBD1 as a possible D gene (6 bases). There are 15 residues in the CDR3. CDR1 is SEHNR, CDR2 FQNEAQ, per germline (reference sequence). Between the trimmed V and J ends, which lost 4 bases and 7 bases, there was a span of 17 bases. CDR3 bases: TGTGCCAGCAGCTCAAGTCAGGGGACGCGGCAGCCCCAGCATTTT. It specifies CASSSSQGTRQPQHF.

The J gene is TRBJ2-2, the V gene TRBV11-2, with 8 bases fitting TRBD1. V dropped 3 bases and J dropped 3; count of bases not matched to a gene: 9. The length of the CDR3 is 17 residues. Germline V CDR1 and CDR2: SGHAT, FQNNGV. CDR3 sequence reads: CASSFRGGQGDTGELFF. CDR3 coding DNA: TGTGCCAGCAGCTTTCGGGGAGGACAGGGAGACACCGGGGAGCTGTTTTTT.

The chain recombines TRBV7-9 with TRBJ2-1; 10 nucleotides match TRBD2. The CDR3 extends over 15 amino acids. Unmatched junction bases numbered 10, after V lost 6 bases and J lost 8 bases. The germline gives CDR1 SEHNR, CDR2 FQNEAQ (reference sequence). DNA of the CDR3: TGTGCCAGCAGTCATAGCGGGAGGTCTTGGGATGAGCAGTTCTTC. Translated, it gives CASSHSGRSWDEQFF. Supplemented by reference TRBV7-9 and TRBJ2-1, the full variable domain reads DTGVSQNPRHKITKRGQNVTFRCDPISEHNRLYWYRQTLGQGPEFLTYFQNEAQLEKSRLLSDRFSAERPKGSFSTLEIQRTEQGDSAMYLCASSHSGRSWDEQFFGPGTRLTVL.

The J gene is TRBJ2-3, the V gene TRBV28; 7 nucleotides agree with TRBD1. The CDR3 sequence is 18 residues long. Trimming took 2 bases from V and 3 from J; bases not matched to a gene: 14. From germline, CDR1 is MDHEN and CDR2 SYDVKM. Written as DNA, the CDR3 is TGTGCCAGCAGTTTAAATGAATTCGACAGGGCGGGTACAGATACGCAGTATTTT. Protein sequence: CASSLNEFDRAGTDTQYF.

CDR3 residues: CSVPGLAFDEQFF. The CDR3 coding sequence is TGCAGCGTTCCGGGACTAGCCTTCGATGAGCAGTTCTTC. The chain recombines TRBV29-1 with TRBJ2-1; 9 bases are a match to TRBD2. CDR3 length: 13 amino acids. The ends lost 5 bases at V and 8 bases at J; junction bases unmatched: 7. Per germline, CDR1 SQVTM and CDR2 ANQGSEA.

The V call is TRBV28, the J call TRBJ1-2; 8 positions agree with TRBD1. Germline V gene data show CDR1 as MDHEN and CDR2 as SYDVKM. The V segment lost 10 bases and the J segment 2 bases; nucleotides outside the gene matches: 9. There are 14 residues in the CDR3. This CDR3 reads CATCSGTGNYGYTF. The CDR3 coding sequence is TGTGCCACCTGTTCCGGGACAGGAAACTATGGCTACACCTTC.

As for this clone: Mismatch with germline at one junction end may stem from a read error. This rearrangement joins TRBV18 to TRBJ1-5; 10 bases line up with TRBD1. Per germline, CDR1 KGHSH and CDR2 LQKENI. CDR3 length equals 17 residues. In DNA, the CDR3 is TGTGCCAGCTCACCTACCATACTGACAGGGGGCAAACAGCCCCAGCATTTT. It specifies CASSPTILTGGKQPQHF.

The chain employs TRBV5-1 and TRBJ2-3; D might be TRBD2 (5 bases). Germline CDR1 SGHRS, CDR2 YFSETQ. This CDR3 is built from 15 residues. V was clipped by 0 bases and J by 0 bases, with 8 bases between them. The DNA for the CDR3 is TGCGCCAGCAGCTTGGCTAGCCCGAGCACAGATACGCAGTATTTT. This translates into CASSLASPSTDTQYF. The whole variable domain, filled in from reference TRBV5-1 and TRBJ2-3, reads KAGVTQTPRYLIKTRGQQVTLSCSPISGHRSVSWYQQTPGQGLQFLFEYFSETQRNKGNFPGRFSGRQFSNSRSEMNVSTLELGDSALYLCASSLASPSTDTQYFGPGTRLTVL.

This clone was detected once. The sample has other DNA sequences that encode this CDR3 too. V gene TRBV2 combines with J gene TRBJ2-2; TRBD1 matches at 9 bases. V lost 6 bases, J lost 0 bases, and 5 bases stayed unmatched. CDR1 is SNHLY, CDR2 FYNNEI, per germline. CDR3 size: 16 residues. The DNA for the CDR3 is TGTGCCAGCAGCCGACAGGGGGGCCCGAACACCGGGGAGCTGTTTTTT. Protein: CASSRQGGPNTGELFF.